This TCR beta chain emerged from a study of cytomegalovirus exposure and HLA in healthy donors. Whole-study context: Unique TCRs numbering approximately 80 million, obtained from HLA-typed donors, made up an early data release. Of all 400 or so donors who were genotyped, under 90% belonged to the Caucasian-associated ancestry cluster.

60 Vbeta and 13 Jbeta primers were used in PCR. Produced via immunoSEQ multiplex PCR; TCRdb's table is partial and in-frame only. The sample lists fewer than 85,000 clones; 78% were seen once. Comments on this clone: Its antigen is as yet unknown.

Germline lookup yields CDR1 KGHSH and CDR2 LQKENI. The CDR3 loop spans 14 amino acids. Trimming took 2 bases from V and 3 from J, leaving 10 bases between them. Study-level points and caveats: Most TCR sequences were rare, but some public TCRs occurred in many donors.

The sequenced sample consisted of PBMCs. The chain carries TRBV18 and TRBJ1-2, with D possibly being TRBD1 (5 bases). The clonotype comes from a male donor in good health and CMV-seropositive. The CDR3 DNA reads TGTGCCAGCTCACCAGGGGCGCAGGACTATGGCTACACCTTC. Its translation: CASSPGAQDYGYTF.